This entry lists 15 T cell receptor beta chains sequenced from one sample in a study of blood T cell repertoires in COVID-19. Here immunoSEQ multiplex PCR was the method, and the copy in TCRdb shows in-frame clones only, minus some. The sample has under 250,000 clones; approximately 87% are singletons. Sequencing was performed on peripheral blood. These receptors all stem from a man aged 55 to 70 with acute or convalescent COVID-19.

The J gene is TRBJ2-1, the V gene TRBV6-5; 10 bases line up with TRBD2. The CDR3 has 15 amino acids. Germline V CDR1 and CDR2: MNHEY, SVGAGI. J lost 5 bases, V lost 2 bases, and 3 bases had no gene match. The CDR3 loop reads CASSYLAGVNNEQFF. In DNA form, the CDR3 reads TGTGCCAGCAGTTACCTAGCGGGAGTGAACAATGAGCAGTTCTTC.

On this clone: The junction differs from germline at one of its ends, possibly a read error. The chain is built from TRBV5-1 and TRBJ1-1; 8 bases line up with TRBD1. Germline values: CDR1 SGHRS, CDR2 YFSETQ. This CDR3 has 15 residues. The CDR3 DNA reads as TGCGCCAGCAGCTTAAGACAGGGGCTGAAAACTGAAGCTTTCTTT. This gives the protein CASSLRQGLKTEAFF.

This clone was seen only once. CDR3 in DNA: TGTGCCAGCAGTTACGGGGACAGCTATGGCTACACCTTC. It is translated as CASSYGDSYGYTF. V usage is TRBV6-5 and J usage is TRBJ1-2, with 7 nucleotides matching TRBD1. This CDR3 contains 13 residues. CDR1 and CDR2 from the germline V gene are MNHEY and SVGAGI. The V and J ends lost 2 bases and 4 bases, in that order; junction bases with no gene match: 1.

The J gene is TRBJ2-7, the V gene TRBV6-6, with 7 bases that match TRBD2. Unmatched junction bases numbered 7, after V lost 5 bases and J lost 3 bases. Germline V gene lookup returns CDR1 MNHNY and CDR2 SVGAGI (reference sequence). The CDR3 spans 14 residues. CDR3 DNA sequence: TGTGCCAGCAGTAGGCCTACGGGGGGCTACGAGCAGTACTTC. This encodes CASSRPTGGYEQYF.

The chain has TRBV4-2 and TRBJ1-6; a weak D match, TRBD1 (6 bases). Germline CDR1 and CDR2: LGHNA and YNFKEQ. The V end lost 4 bases, the J end lost 0 bases, and 13 bases lay between the germline ends. This CDR3 has 17 residues. The CDR3 sequence is CASSPHRTVSYNSPLHF. The CDR3 DNA sequence: TGTGCCAGCAGCCCCCACCGGACAGTCTCCTATAATTCACCCCTCCACTTT.

The V and J genes are TRBV16 and TRBJ2-7; 10 nucleotides match TRBD1. V lost 1 base to trimming and J lost 3 bases; unmatched junction nucleotides: 6. CDR3 length: 16 amino acids. Germline assignment: CDR1 KGHSY and CDR2 FQNENV. As DNA, the CDR3 is TGTGCCAGCAGCCAATACCCCCGGGACAGGGGCTACGAGCAGTACTTC. This codes for CASSQYPRDRGYEQYF.

This chain uses TRBV6-1 with TRBJ1-1; 7 bases fit TRBD1. The CDR3 is 15 amino acids. With 3 bases clipped from V and 1 base from J, the junction kept 5 bases outside the gene matches. Germline CDR1 reads MNHNS; CDR2 reads SASEGT. The CDR3 DNA follows: TGTGCCAGCAGTGACACAGGGGTCCGGAACACTGAAGCTTTCTTT. Translated: CASSDTGVRNTEAFF.

V gene TRBV19 combines with J gene TRBJ1-5; D remains ambiguous. CDR1 LNHDA and CDR2 SQIVND come from the germline V gene (reference sequence). V lost 6 bases, J lost 0 bases, and 12 bases lay in between. The CDR3 has 15 residues. The CDR3 sequence is CASRKGEYSNQPQHF. CDR3 DNA: TGTGCCAGTAGGAAGGGAGAATATAGCAATCAGCCCCAGCATTTT. Full variable domain (rest looked up from reference TRBV19 and TRBJ1-5): DGGITQSPKYLFRKEGQNVTLSCEQNLNHDAMYWYRQDPGQGLRLIYYSQIVNDFQKGDIAEGYSVSREKKESFPLTVTSAQKNPTAFYLCASRKGEYSNQPQHFGDGTRLSIL.

J is TRBJ2-7 and V is TRBV5-8; 12 positions agree with TRBD2. This CDR3 has 15 amino acids. The V gene's germline CDR1 is SGHTS and CDR2 YDEGEE. V was pared by 2 bases and J by 2 bases, with 2 bases of the junction left unmatched. CDR3 protein: CASSFGLAGTYEQYF. DNA for the CDR3: TGTGCCAGCAGCTTTGGACTAGCGGGAACCTACGAGCAGTACTTC.

The chain uses TRBV19 and TRBJ2-5; the match to TRBD1 covers 7 bases. The V gene's germline CDR1 is LNHDA and CDR2 SQIVND (reference sequence). This CDR3 is built from 14 residues. Unmatched junction bases numbered 8, after V lost 8 bases and J lost 2 bases. The CDR3 spells CASGKTGFQETQYF. The CDR3 bases are TGTGCCAGTGGTAAGACAGGGTTTCAAGAGACCCAGTACTTC.

The V call is TRBV27, the J call TRBJ1-2, with 9 bases identical to TRBD1. CDR1 and CDR2 (germline): MNHEY, SMNVEV (reference sequence). The ends lost 8 bases at V and 4 bases at J; junction bases unmatched: 8. The CDR3 contains 14 residues. The CDR3 bases are TGTGCCAGCGGTCCCGGGACAGGGTCCTATGGCTACACCTTC. Translating it yields CASGPGTGSYGYTF.

For the CDR3, the DNA is TGTGCCAGCAGCGCCCACATACGAGAGACCCAGTACTTC. Amino acids: CASSAHIRETQYF. The rearrangement uses TRBV12-3 or TRBV12-4 and TRBJ2-5; no clear D. The CDR3 totals 13 residues. V lost 6 bases, J lost 4 bases, and 12 bases lay in between.

The J gene is TRBJ2-1, the V gene TRBV6-1; possible D gene TRBD1, 6 bases. The CDR3 runs 14 residues. Trimming shortened V by 3 bases and J by 6 bases, and 12 bases separated the two germline ends. Germline CDR1 and CDR2: MNHNS and SASEGT. The CDR3 DNA reads as TGTGCCAGCAGTGATGGACAGTCGTCCAATGAGCAGTTCTTC. Amino acids: CASSDGQSSNEQFF.

This chain connects TRBV4-3 to TRBJ1-3, with a weak D call TRBD1 (5 bases). The V end lost 1 base, the J end lost 2 bases, and 15 bases lay between the germline ends. CDR1 is LGHNA, CDR2 YSLEER, per germline. The CDR3 contains 17 residues. The CDR3 spells CASSQGATGMAGNTIYF. CDR3 sequence (DNA): TGCGCCAGCAGCCAAGGCGCAACAGGAATGGCTGGAAACACCATATATTTT.

V is TRBV19 and J is TRBJ1-5; D perhaps matches TRBD1 (6 bases). V shed 7 bases and J shed 4 bases, with 14 bases lying between them. The CDR3 contains 14 residues. Germline V gives CDR1 LNHDA, CDR2 SQIVND (reference sequence). CDR3 coding DNA: TGTGCCAGTACCATCGGACAGCTTAATCAGCCCCAGCATTTT. Its translation is CASTIGQLNQPQHF.